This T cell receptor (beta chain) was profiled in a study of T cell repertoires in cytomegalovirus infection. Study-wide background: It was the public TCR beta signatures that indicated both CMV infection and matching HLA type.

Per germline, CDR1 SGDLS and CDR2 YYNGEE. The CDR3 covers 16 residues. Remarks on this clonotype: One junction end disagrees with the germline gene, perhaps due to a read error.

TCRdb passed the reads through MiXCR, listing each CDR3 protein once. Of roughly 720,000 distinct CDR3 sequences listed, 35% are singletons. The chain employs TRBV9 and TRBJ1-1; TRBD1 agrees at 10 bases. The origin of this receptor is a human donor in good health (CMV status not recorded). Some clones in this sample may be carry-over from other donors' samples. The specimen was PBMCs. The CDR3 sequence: CASSAGTGVRNAEAFF. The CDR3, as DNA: TGTGCCAGCAGCGCCGGGACAGGGGTACGGAACGCTGAAGCTTTCTTT.